This TCR beta chain is from a study of T cell responses to AZD1222 COVID-19 vaccine. This clone was counted a few times. Its antigen is unidentified. Study-wide results and caveats: There were vaccine-associated CD4 TCRs across spike, dominant at 160-218 and 743-854. Donors were chiefly white British, with a greater number of females, and clonal diversity was perhaps underestimated.

The table came from immunoSEQ multiplex PCR; TCRdb's copy has only in-frame clones and leaves some out. The table lists fewer than 300,000 clones, 80% to 95% of them singletons. The specimen comprised peripheral blood, sampled on day 0 of AZD1222 vaccination. The receptor was isolated from an adult in good health.

The CDR3 here is CASNYRANTEAFF. The CDR3 nucleotides read TGTGCCAGTAATTACAGGGCGAACACTGAAGCTTTCTTT. V is TRBV19 and J is TRBJ1-1, with a possible D match to TRBD1 (6 bases). The CDR3 loop spans 13 amino acids. Germline V lookup: CDR1 LNHDA, CDR2 SQIVND (reference sequence). Trimming removed 7 bases at V and 1 base at J, with 10 bases between.